These T cell receptor beta chains were read from a single sample in a study of shared clonotypes between healthy human individuals. TCRdb keeps only in-frame clones here, not all; method: immunoSEQ multiplex PCR. The table records around 2.5 million clones, roughly 93% of them present only once. Sequencing was performed on naive CD4+ T cells from PBMCs. Source of these receptors: a young man in good health. Some clones in this sample may be carry-over from other donors' samples. Both conserved end residues are part of each CDR3. A D gene is named only where the DNA matches it firmly. Clone size appears in some rows only: once, few, many, or a class for an expanded clone.

j_call	clone_size	d_call	v_call	cdr3_nt	cdr3_aa
TRBJ2-7	NA	TRBD2	TRBV30	TGTGCCTGGAGTTTAACCGGGACTAACTACGAGCAGTACTTC	CAWSLTGTNYEQYF
TRBJ1-5	NA	TRBD1	TRBV28	TGTGCCAGCAGAGGAACAACAGGGGATTATAGCAATCAGCCCCAGCATTTT	CASRGTTGDYSNQPQHF
TRBJ1-1	NA	NA	TRBV5-1	TGCGCCAGCAGCCCCTCGGTGATGAACACTGAAGCTTTCTTT	CASSPSVMNTEAFF
TRBJ2-1	NA	TRBD1	TRBV11-3	TGTGCCAGCAGCTTAGGCAGGGGGAACAATGAGCAGTTCTTC	CASSLGRGNNEQFF
TRBJ1-5	once	NA	TRBV5-5	TGTGCCAGCAGCGGGGGTATTTCAAATCAGCCCCAGCATTTT	CASSGGISNQPQHF
TRBJ2-7	NA	NA	TRBV21-1	TGTGCCAGCACCCCCTTCGGTGGTCCCGGGACTAGAAGGTGCGAGCAGTACTTC	CASTPFGGPGTRRCEQYF
TRBJ2-7	NA	TRBD2	TRBV19	TGTGCCAGTACTCGGCTAGCGGGAGGAGGTTACGAGCAGTACTTC	CASTRLAGGGYEQYF
TRBJ2-5	NA	NA	TRBV5-4	TGTGCCAGCAGCTCCCCACGAGGAGAGACCCAGTACTTC	CASSSPRGETQYF
TRBJ2-1	NA	NA	TRBV29-1	TGCAGCGCCGGGGGAGTGGACTTCACCGTCGCTGAGCAGTTCTTC	CSAGGVDFTVAEQFF
TRBJ1-4	NA	NA	TRBV5-1	TGCGCCAGCAGCTTACAGGTGGGCGAGAAAAAACTGTTTTTT	CASSLQVGEKKLFF
TRBJ1-1	NA	NA	TRBV18	TGTGCCAGCTCCCCTTATAGGGGCGCCAAGGTCACTGAAGCTTTCTTT	CASSPYRGAKVTEAFF
TRBJ2-7	once	NA	TRBV7-2	TGTGCCAGCAGCTTTCAGTACGAGCAGTACTTC	CASSFQYEQYF
TRBJ2-7	NA	NA	TRBV18	TGTGCCAGCTCACCACCGAGCAGGGGACGCACCTACGAGCAGTACTTC	CASSPPSRGRTYEQYF
TRBJ2-1	NA	NA	TRBV28	TGTGCCAGCAGCCCAATGGGAGAAGAAAACAATGAGCAGTTCTTC	CASSPMGEENNEQFF
TRBJ1-1	NA	NA	TRBV18	TGTGCCAGTAAGACGTCGAACACTGAAGCTTTCTTT	CASKTSNTEAFF
TRBJ2-4	NA	TRBD1	TRBV7-2	TGTGCCAGCAGCCCCACCTCTGGGACAGGGGGCGGAGTGGACATTCAGTACTTC	CASSPTSGTGGGVDIQYF
TRBJ1-1	NA	NA	TRBV5-1	TGCGCCAGCAGCTTGGGGGGCCATAACACTGAAGCTTTCTTT	CASSLGGHNTEAFF
TRBJ2-3	NA	NA	TRBV5-1	TGCGCCAGCGGCCTCGGAGGGCCGTGGACAGATACGCAGTATTTT	CASGLGGPWTDTQYF
TRBJ2-7	NA	NA	TRBV4-1	TGCGCCAGCAGCCAAGAAGGGGGCACCAGCGGGAGAGGGAACGAGCAGTACTTC	CASSQEGGTSGRGNEQYF
TRBJ2-7	NA	NA	TRBV7-9	TGTGCCAGCAGCTTGGGGGGGGCCTCCTACGAGCAGTACTTC	CASSLGGASYEQYF
TRBJ1-2	once	NA	TRBV7-2	TGTGCCAGCAGCCCAGGTGGGGAGCTCTATGGCTACACCTTC	CASSPGGELYGYTF
TRBJ2-1	NA	TRBD2	TRBV7-8	TGTGCCAGCAGCTTCAAGCGAGTACCTAGCGGGAGATCCTACAATGAGCAGTTCTTC	CASSFKRVPSGRSYNEQFF
TRBJ2-5	NA	TRBD2	TRBV10-3	TGTGCCATCAGTGAGTCGTCAGCGGCTAGCGGACAAGAGACCCAGTACTTC	CAISESSAASGQETQYF
TRBJ1-2	NA	NA	TRBV28	TGTGCCAGCACCCATCCCCCCCCCGAGGGGAACTATGGCTACACCTTC	CASTHPPPEGNYGYTF
TRBJ2-7	NA	NA	TRBV29-1	TGCAGCGTTTCTAGCGCCAGCTCCTACGAGCAGTACTTC	CSVSSASSYEQYF
TRBJ2-5	NA	NA	TRBV5-1	TGCGCCAGCAGCTTTAACACCGACGAGGGAGAGACCCAGTACTTC	CASSFNTDEGETQYF
TRBJ2-3	NA	NA	TRBV28	TGTGCCAGCAGTTTACGGGCCGTAGATACGCAGTATTTT	CASSLRAVDTQYF
TRBJ1-5	NA	NA	TRBV28	TGTGCCAGCAGTTTTCTTCGGGGCAATCAGCCCCAGCATTTT	CASSFLRGNQPQHF
TRBJ1-3	NA	TRBD1	TRBV29-1	TGCAGCGCCCAGACAGGGGGAAGTGGAAACACCATATATTTT	CSAQTGGSGNTIYF
TRBJ2-7	NA	TRBD1	TRBV11-2	TGTGCCAGCAGCCGTTTGGGACAGGGTAATTCCTACGAGCAGTACTTC	CASSRLGQGNSYEQYF
TRBJ2-5	NA	TRBD2	TRBV28	TGTGCCAGCAGTTCTTTAGCGGGAGGGGGAGAGACCCAGTACTTC	CASSSLAGGGETQYF
TRBJ1-1	NA	NA	TRBV5-4	TGTGCCAGCAGGCCGGGCGTGGGGGGAGTGACGGAAGCTTTCTTT	CASRPGVGGVTEAFF
TRBJ2-1	NA	TRBD1	TRBV11-3	TGTGCCAGCAGCAAAAGACAGGGTGTGGATGAGCAGTTCTTC	CASSKRQGVDEQFF
TRBJ1-5	NA	TRBD1	TRBV28	TGTGCCAGCACTACCAAAGCGGCAGGGGGCCGCAATCAGCCCCAGCATTTT	CASTTKAAGGRNQPQHF
TRBJ2-2	once	NA	TRBV10-2	TGCGCCAGCAGCATCACGACTAAGGGCGGGGAGCTGTTTTTT	CASSITTKGGELFF
TRBJ2-7	NA	NA	TRBV28	TGTGCCAGCAGCAGCCCCCAGGGATACGAGCAGTACTTC	CASSSPQGYEQYF
TRBJ2-5	NA	NA	TRBV28	NA	CASSSSDRGETQYF
TRBJ2-5	once	NA	TRBV7-2	TGTGCCAGCAGCTTAATCGGCAGGGATAATTGGGAGACCCAGTACTTC	CASSLIGRDNWETQYF
TRBJ2-3	NA	NA	TRBV7-9	TGTGCCAGCAGCTTATCTCGCGGCTATAGCACAGATACGCAGTATTTT	CASSLSRGYSTDTQYF
TRBJ2-7	NA	NA	TRBV30	TGTGCCTGGACCCCTCGGCGGGGGCTGTACGAGCAGTACTTC	CAWTPRRGLYEQYF
TRBJ2-3	once	NA	TRBV19	TGTGCCAGTAGTACCTTAGGGGTTGATACGCAGTATTTT	CASSTLGVDTQYF
TRBJ1-1	NA	NA	TRBV7-9	TGTGCCAGCAGCTTGCGACCCGGCGGGAGTGGTGAAGCTTTCTTT	CASSLRPGGSGEAFF
TRBJ1-1	NA	NA	TRBV28	TGTGCCAGCAGAGCGGCAGAAGCTTTCTTT	CASRAAEAFF
TRBJ1-1	NA	NA	TRBV7-8	TGTGCCAGCGGACTGAGAAGGGGCGTGAACACTGAAGCTTTCTTT	CASGLRRGVNTEAFF
TRBJ1-1	few	NA	TRBV7-9	TGTGCCAGCAGCTTAGGTAAGCAGTCGGCTTTCTTT	CASSLGKQSAFF
TRBJ2-7	NA	NA	TRBV21-1	TGTGCCAGCAGCAAAAGGTCAGGGGGCTTCTACGAGCAGTACTTC	CASSKRSGGFYEQYF
TRBJ2-3	NA	NA	TRBV6-1	TGTGCCAGCATGCCGGGGCCGGGACGGGGTACGCAGTATTTT	CASMPGPGRGTQYF
TRBJ1-5	NA	TRBD1	TRBV28	TGTGCCAGCAGTTTACCCGCAGGGGGGGACTTGAGACCCCAGCATTTT	CASSLPAGGDLRPQHF
TRBJ1-1	once	NA	TRBV4-1	TGCGCCAGCAGCCAAGACGGGACGAACACTGAAGCTTTCTTT	CASSQDGTNTEAFF
TRBJ2-7	NA	TRBD2	TRBV5-1	TGCGCCAGCAGCTTGGGGCTAGCGGAGTCCTACGAGCAGTACTTC	CASSLGLAESYEQYF
TRBJ2-3	once	TRBD2	TRBV5-5	TGTGCCAGCAGCTTGCGGGAGGAAGATACGCAGTATTTT	CASSLREEDTQYF
TRBJ1-4	NA	NA	TRBV7-9	TGTGCCAGCAGCCGCGGACAGAATGAAAAACTGTTTTTT	CASSRGQNEKLFF
TRBJ2-2	NA	TRBD2	TRBV12-5	TGTGCTAGTGGTTTGGTACGGGCTAGCGGGAGTTGGGAGCTGTTTTTT	CASGLVRASGSWELFF
TRBJ2-4	few	NA	TRBV5-4	TGTGCCAGCAGCTTGGGGGCCCCGGCGGAAAACATTCAGTACTTC	CASSLGAPAENIQYF